This T cell receptor beta chain was sequenced during a study of blood T cell repertoires in COVID-19. Authors' processing steps: How many nucleated cells were present was estimated from reference gene primer amplification. Produced via immunoSEQ multiplex PCR; TCRdb's table is partial and in-frame only. V and J calls and clone size are copied from that table; D and trimming were computed from the DNA. Of 60,000 to 80,000 clones listed, about 82% are singletons. Trimming cost V 1 base and J 6 bases, with 14 bases left between them. Germline V gene lookup returns CDR1 SGHRS and CDR2 YFSETQ. There are 15 residues in the CDR3.

The receptor's source is a man between 45 and 60 years old with acute or convalescent COVID-19. Material: peripheral blood. This chain connects TRBV5-1 to TRBJ2-1; possible D gene TRBD2, 7 bases. The CDR3 is CASSLTYGGANEQFF. DNA of the CDR3: TGCGCCAGCAGCTTGACCTATGGGGGGGCCAATGAGCAGTTCTTC.